This T cell receptor beta chain was sequenced for a study of T cells after yellow fever vaccination. V was pared by 4 bases and J by 4 bases, with 16 bases between. CDR3 size: 15 residues. Germline V lookup: CDR1 SGHTS, CDR2 YDEGEE. TCRdb re-called the 5' RACE reads with MiXCR, one entry per CDR3 protein. Of hundreds of thousands of distinct CDR3 sequences in the sample, around 4% are singletons; the top ten hold 20% to 30%. The chain combines TRBV5-8 with TRBJ2-3, with D unresolved. The sample here was PBMCs, taken on the day of the yellow fever booster vaccination. The TCR originated in a man aged 18 to 30 who received the YFV17D yellow fever vaccine. CDR3 DNA: TGTGCCAGCAGCACGGCACCCTCCCTGGCAGATACGCAGTATTTT. Protein: CASSTAPSLADTQYF.